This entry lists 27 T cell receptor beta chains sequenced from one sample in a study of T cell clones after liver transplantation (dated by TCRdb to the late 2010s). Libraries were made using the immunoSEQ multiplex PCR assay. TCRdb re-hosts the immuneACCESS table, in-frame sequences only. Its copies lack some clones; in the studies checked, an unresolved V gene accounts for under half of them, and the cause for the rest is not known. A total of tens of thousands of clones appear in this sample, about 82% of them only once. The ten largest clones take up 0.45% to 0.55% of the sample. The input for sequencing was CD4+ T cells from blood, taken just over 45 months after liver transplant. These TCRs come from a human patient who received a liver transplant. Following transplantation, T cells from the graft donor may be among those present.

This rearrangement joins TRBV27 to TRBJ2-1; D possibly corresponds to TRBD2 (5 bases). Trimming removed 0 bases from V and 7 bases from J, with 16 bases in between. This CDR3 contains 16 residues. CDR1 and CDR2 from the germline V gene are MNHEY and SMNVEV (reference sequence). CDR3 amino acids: CASSLSVTSRRNEQFF. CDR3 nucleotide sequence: TGTGCCAGCAGTTTATCGGTCACTAGTCGACGTAATGAGCAGTTCTTC.

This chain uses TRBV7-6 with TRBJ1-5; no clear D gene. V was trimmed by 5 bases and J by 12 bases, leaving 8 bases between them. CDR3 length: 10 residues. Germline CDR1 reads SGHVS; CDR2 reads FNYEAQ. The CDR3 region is CASSTGVQHF. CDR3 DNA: TGTGCCAGCAGCACCGGGGTCCAGCATTTT.

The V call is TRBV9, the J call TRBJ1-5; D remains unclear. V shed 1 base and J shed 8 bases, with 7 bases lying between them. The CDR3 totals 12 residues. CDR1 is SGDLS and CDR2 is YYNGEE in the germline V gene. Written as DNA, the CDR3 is TGTGCCAGCAGCGTATACAAGAAGCCCCAGCATTTT. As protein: CASSVYKKPQHF. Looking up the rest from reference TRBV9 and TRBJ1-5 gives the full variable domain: DSGVTQTPKHLITATGQRVTLRCSPRSGDLSVYWYQQSLDQGLQFLIQYYNGEERAKGNILERFSAQQFPDLHSELNLSSLELGDSALYFCASSVYKKPQHFGDGTRLSIL.

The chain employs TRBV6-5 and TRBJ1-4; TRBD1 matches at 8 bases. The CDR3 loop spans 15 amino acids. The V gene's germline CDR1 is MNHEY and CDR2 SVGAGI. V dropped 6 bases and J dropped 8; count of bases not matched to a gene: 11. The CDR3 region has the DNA TGTGCCAGCAGAAAGACAGGGGATAGGAGCGAAAAACTGTTTTTT. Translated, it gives CASRKTGDRSEKLFF.

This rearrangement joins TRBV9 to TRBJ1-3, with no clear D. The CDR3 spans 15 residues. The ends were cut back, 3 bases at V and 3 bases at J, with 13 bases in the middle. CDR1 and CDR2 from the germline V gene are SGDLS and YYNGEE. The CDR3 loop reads CASSEEGGIGNTIYF. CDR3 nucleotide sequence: TGTGCCAGCAGCGAAGAGGGAGGGATTGGAAACACCATATATTTT. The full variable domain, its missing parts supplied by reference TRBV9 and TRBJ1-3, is DSGVTQTPKHLITATGQRVTLRCSPRSGDLSVYWYQQSLDQGLQFLIQYYNGEERAKGNILERFSAQQFPDLHSELNLSSLELGDSALYFCASSEEGGIGNTIYFGEGSWLTVV.

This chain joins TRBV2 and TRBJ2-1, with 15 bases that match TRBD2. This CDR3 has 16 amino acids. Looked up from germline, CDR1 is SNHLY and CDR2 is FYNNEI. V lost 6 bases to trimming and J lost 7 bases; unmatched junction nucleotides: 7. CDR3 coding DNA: TGTGCCAGCAGGGGCGCGGGACTAGCGGGAGGTAATGAGCAGTTCTTC. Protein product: CASRGAGLAGGNEQFF.

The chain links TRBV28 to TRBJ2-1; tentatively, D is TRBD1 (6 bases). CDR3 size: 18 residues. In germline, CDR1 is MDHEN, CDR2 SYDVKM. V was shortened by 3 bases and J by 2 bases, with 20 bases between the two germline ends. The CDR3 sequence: CASSFVNRGRGTYNEQFF. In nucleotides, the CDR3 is TGTGCCAGCAGTTTTGTTAATCGGGGTAGGGGGACCTACAATGAGCAGTTCTTC.

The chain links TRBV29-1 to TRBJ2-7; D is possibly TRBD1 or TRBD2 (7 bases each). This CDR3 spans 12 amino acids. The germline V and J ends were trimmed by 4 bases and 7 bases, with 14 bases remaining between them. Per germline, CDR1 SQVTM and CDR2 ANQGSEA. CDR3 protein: CSVAFRGGEQYF. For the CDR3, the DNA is TGCAGCGTTGCCTTCAGGGGGGGAGAGCAGTACTTC.

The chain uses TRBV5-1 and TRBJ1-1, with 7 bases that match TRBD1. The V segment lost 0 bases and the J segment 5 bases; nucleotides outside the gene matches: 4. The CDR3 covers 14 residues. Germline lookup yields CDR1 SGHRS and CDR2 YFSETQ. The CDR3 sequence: CASSLVQGKTEAFF. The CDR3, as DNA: TGCGCCAGCAGCTTGGTACAGGGGAAGACTGAAGCTTTCTTT.

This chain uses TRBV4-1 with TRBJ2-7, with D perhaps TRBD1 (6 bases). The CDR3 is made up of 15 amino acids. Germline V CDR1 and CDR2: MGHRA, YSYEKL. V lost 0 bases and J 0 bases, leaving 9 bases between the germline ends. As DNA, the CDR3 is TGCGCCAGCAGCCAAGATAGGGGGTACTCCTACGAGCAGTACTTC. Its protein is CASSQDRGYSYEQYF.

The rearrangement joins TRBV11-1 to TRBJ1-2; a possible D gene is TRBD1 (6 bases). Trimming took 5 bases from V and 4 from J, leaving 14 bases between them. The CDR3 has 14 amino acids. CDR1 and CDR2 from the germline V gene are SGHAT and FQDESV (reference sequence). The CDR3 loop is CASSLRQEGYGYTF. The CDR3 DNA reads TGTGCCAGCAGCCTAAGACAGGAGGGCTATGGCTACACCTTC.

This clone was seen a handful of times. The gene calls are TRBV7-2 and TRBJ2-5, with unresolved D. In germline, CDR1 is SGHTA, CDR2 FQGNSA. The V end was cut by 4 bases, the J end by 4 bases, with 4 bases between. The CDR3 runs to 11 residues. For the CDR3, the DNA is TGTGCCAGCAGCTCTAGAGAGACCCAGTACTTC. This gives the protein CASSSRETQYF.

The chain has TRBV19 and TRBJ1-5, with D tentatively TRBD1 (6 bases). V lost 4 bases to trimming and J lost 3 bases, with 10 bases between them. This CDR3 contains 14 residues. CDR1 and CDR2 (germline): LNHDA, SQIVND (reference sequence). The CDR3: CASSNRDNNQPQHF. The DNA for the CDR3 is TGTGCCAGTAGTAACCGGGACAACAATCAGCCCCAGCATTTT. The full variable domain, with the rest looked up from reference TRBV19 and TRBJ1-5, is DGGITQSPKYLFRKEGQNVTLSCEQNLNHDAMYWYRQDPGQGLRLIYYSQIVNDFQKGDIAEGYSVSREKKESFPLTVTSAQKNPTAFYLCASSNRDNNQPQHFGDGTRLSIL.

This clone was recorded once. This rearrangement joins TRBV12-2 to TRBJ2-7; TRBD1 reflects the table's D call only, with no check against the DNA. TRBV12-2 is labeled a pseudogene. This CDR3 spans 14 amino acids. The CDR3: CAWFLRTGRYEQYF. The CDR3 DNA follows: TGTGCATGGTTCCTCAGGACAGGGAGGTACGAGCAGTACTTC.

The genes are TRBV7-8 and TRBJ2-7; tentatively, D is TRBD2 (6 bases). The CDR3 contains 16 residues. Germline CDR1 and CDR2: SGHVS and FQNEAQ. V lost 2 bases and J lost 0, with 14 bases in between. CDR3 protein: CASSLLGGSGSYEQYF. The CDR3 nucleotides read TGTGCCAGCAGCTTACTCGGAGGGAGTGGCTCCTACGAGCAGTACTTC. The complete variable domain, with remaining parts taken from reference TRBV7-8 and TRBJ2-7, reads GAGVSQSPRYKVAKRGQDVALRCDPISGHVSLFWYQQALGQGPEFLTYFQNEAQLDKSGLPSDRFFAERPEGSVSTLKIQRTQQEDSAVYLCASSLLGGSGSYEQYFGPGTRLTVT.

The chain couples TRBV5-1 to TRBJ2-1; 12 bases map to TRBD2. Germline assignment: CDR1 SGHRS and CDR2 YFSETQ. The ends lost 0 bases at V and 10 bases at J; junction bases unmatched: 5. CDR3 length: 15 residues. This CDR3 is CASSLVVTSGSEQFF. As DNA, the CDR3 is TGCGCCAGCAGCTTGGTAGTGACTAGCGGGAGCGAGCAGTTCTTC. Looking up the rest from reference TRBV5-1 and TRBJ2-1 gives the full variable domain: KAGVTQTPRYLIKTRGQQVTLSCSPISGHRSVSWYQQTPGQGLQFLFEYFSETQRNKGNFPGRFSGRQFSNSRSEMNVSTLELGDSALYLCASSLVVTSGSEQFFGPGTRLTVL.

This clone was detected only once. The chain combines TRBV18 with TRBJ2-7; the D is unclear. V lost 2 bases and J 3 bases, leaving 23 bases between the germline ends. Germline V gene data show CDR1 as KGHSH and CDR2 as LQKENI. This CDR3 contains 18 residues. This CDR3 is CASSPRKHTPNWYYEQYF. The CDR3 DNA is TGTGCCAGCTCACCAAGAAAACACACTCCTAATTGGTACTACGAGCAGTACTTC.

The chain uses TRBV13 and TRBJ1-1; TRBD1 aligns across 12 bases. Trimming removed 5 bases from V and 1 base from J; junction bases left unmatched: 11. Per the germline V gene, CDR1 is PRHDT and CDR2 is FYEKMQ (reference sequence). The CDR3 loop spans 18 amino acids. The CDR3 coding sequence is TGTGCCAGCAGCGCCCCCGGGACAGGGGGCCAGTGGAACACTGAAGCTTTCTTT. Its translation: CASSAPGTGGQWNTEAFF.

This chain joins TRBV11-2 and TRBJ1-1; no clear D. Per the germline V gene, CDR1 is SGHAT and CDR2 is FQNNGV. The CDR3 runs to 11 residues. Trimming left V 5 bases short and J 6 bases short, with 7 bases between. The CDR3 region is CASSGYAEAFF. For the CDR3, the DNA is TGTGCCAGCAGCGGGTACGCTGAAGCTTTCTTT.

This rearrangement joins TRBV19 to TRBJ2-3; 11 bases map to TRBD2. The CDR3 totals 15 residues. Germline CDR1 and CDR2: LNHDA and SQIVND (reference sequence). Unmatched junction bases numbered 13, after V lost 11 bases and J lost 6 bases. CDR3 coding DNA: TGTGCCTCCCAAATTAGCGGGAGGGCATTCGATACGCAGTATTTT. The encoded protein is CASQISGRAFDTQYF. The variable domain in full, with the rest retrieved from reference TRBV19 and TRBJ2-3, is DGGITQSPKYLFRKEGQNVTLSCEQNLNHDAMYWYRQDPGQGLRLIYYSQIVNDFQKGDIAEGYSVSREKKESFPLTVTSAQKNPTAFYLCASQISGRAFDTQYFGPGTRLTVL.

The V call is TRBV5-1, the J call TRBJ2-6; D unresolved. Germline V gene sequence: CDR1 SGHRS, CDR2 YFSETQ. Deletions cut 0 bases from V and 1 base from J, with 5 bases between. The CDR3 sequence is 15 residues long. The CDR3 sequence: CASSLVQSGANVLTF. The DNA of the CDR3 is TGCGCCAGCAGCTTGGTGCAATCTGGGGCCAACGTCCTGACTTTC.

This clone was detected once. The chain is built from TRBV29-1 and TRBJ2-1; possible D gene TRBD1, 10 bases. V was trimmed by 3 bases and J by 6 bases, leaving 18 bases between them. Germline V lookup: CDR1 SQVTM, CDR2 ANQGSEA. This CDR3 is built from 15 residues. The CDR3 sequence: CSVDAGGTGVNEQFF. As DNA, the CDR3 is TGCAGCGTTGACGCGGGAGGGACAGGGGTCAATGAGCAGTTCTTC.

The CDR3 is CASRPGTGVQTQYF. For the CDR3, the DNA is TGTGCCAGCAGACCCGGGACAGGGGTTCAGACCCAGTACTTC. This chain uses TRBV7-6 with TRBJ2-5; 10 bases are a match to TRBD1. CDR1 and CDR2 (germline): SGHVS, FNYEAQ. V lost 6 bases and J lost 6; bases outside the gene matches: 7. The CDR3 totals 14 residues.

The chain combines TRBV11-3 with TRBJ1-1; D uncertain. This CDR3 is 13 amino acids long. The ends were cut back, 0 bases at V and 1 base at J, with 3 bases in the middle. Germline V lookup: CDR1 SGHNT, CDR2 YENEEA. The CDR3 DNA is TGTGCCAGCAGCTTAGAAGAGAACACTGAAGCTTTCTTT. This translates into CASSLEENTEAFF.

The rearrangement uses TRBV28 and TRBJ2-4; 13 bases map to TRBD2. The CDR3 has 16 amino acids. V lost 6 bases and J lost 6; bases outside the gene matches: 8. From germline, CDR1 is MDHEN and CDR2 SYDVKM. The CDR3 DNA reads TGTGCCAGCAGCTCATCTTGGACTAGCGGGAGAAACATTCAGTACTTC. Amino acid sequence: CASSSSWTSGRNIQYF.

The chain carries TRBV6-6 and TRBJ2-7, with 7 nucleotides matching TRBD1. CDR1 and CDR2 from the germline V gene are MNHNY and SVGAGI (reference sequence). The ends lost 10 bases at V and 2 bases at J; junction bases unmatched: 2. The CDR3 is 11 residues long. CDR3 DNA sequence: TGTGCCACCGGGACAGCCTACGAGCAGTACTTC. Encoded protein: CATGTAYEQYF.

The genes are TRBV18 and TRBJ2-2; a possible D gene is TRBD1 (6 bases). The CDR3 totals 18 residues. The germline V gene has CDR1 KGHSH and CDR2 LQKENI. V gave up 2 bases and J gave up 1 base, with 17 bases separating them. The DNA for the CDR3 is TGTGCCAGCTCACCAATTAATCGCGGACAGCTGAACACCGGGGAGCTGTTTTTT. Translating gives CASSPINRGQLNTGELFF.